Here is one TCR beta chain with its context. The sample is drawn from a study of blood T cell repertoires in COVID-19. This table comes from immunoSEQ multiplex PCR, and its TCRdb copy is limited to in-frame clones, with some not included. The table shows nearly 55,000 clones, with around 78% occurring only once. Per the germline V gene, CDR1 is WNHNN and CDR2 is SYGVQD (reference sequence). This CDR3 has 14 residues. Trimming pared 2 bases from V and 3 bases from J, leaving 11 bases between. The chain has TRBV10-1 and TRBJ2-7, with D unresolved. This clonotype was sampled from a human donor with active or convalescent COVID-19. The donor label of this sample is uncertain. Source material: peripheral blood. CDR3: CASSEKWSVYEQYF. CDR3 in DNA: TGCGCCAGCAGTGAGAAGTGGTCGGTCTACGAGCAGTACTTC.